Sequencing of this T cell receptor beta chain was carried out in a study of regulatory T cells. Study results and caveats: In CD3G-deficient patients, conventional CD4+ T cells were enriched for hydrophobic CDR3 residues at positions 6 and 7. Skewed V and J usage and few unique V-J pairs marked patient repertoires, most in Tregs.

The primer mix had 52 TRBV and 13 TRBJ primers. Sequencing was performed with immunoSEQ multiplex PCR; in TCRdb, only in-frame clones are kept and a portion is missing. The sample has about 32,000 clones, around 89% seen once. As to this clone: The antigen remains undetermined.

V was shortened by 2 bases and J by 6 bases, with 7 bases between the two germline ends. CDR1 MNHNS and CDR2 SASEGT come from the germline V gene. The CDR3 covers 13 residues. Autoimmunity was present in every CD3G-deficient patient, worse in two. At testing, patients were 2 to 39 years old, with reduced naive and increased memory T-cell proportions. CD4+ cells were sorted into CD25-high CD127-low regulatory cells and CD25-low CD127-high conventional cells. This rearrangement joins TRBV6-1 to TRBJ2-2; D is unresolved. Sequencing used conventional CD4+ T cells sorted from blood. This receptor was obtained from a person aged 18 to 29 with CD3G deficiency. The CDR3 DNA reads TGTGCCAGCAGTGAACAGGCGGCCGGGGAGCTGTTTTTT. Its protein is CASSEQAAGELFF.